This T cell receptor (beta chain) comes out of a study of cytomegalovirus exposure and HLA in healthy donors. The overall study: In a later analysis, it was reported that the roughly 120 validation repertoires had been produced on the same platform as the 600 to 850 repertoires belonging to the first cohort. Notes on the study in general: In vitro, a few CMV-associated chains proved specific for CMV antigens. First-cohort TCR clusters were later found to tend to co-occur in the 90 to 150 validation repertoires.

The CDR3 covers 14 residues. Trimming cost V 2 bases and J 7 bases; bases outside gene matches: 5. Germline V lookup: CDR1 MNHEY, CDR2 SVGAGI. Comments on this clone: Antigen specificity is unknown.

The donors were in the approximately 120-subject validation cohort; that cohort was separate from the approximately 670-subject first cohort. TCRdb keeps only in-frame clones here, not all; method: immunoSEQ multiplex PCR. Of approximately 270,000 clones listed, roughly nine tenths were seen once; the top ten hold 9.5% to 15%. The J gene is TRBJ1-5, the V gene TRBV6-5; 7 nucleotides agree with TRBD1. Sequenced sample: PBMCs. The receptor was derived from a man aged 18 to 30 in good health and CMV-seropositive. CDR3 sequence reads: CASSYEQGSQPQHF. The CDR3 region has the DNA TGTGCCAGCAGTTACGAACAGGGGTCACAGCCCCAGCATTTT.